This T cell receptor (beta chain) was identified during a study of T cell responses to AZD1222 COVID-19 vaccine. Overall study findings and caveats: Spike-specific TCR repertoires showed rising breadth and depth after two AZD1222 doses. Donors in the cohort were predominantly white British and more often female, and clonal diversity was possibly underestimated.

Turning to this clone: The target antigen is unknown.

This CDR3 is built from 15 residues. Germline CDR1 and CDR2: SGHRS and YFSETQ. Trimming removed 2 bases at V and 3 bases at J, with 14 bases between. Produced via immunoSEQ multiplex PCR; TCRdb's table is partial and in-frame only. This table holds fewer than 200,000 clones, 87% found once. The sequence was obtained from an adult who received the AZD1222 COVID-19 vaccine. V gene TRBV5-1 combines with J gene TRBJ1-1; D not certain. The material sequenced was peripheral blood, taken 28 days after the second AZD1222 dose. This CDR3 is CASSFNGPGDTEAFF. CDR3 coding DNA: TGCGCCAGCAGCTTTAACGGCCCTGGGGACACTGAAGCTTTCTTT.